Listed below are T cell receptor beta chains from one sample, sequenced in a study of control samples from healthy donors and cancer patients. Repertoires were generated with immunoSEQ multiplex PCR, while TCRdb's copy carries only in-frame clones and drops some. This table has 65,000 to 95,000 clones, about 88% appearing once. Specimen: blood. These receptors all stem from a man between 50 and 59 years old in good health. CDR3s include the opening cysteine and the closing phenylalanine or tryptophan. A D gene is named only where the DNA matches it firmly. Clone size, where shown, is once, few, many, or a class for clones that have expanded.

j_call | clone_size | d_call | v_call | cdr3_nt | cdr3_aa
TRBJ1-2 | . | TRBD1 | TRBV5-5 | TGTGCCAGCAGCTTGAGCGACAGGGGCGGGCACTATGGCTACACCTTC | CASSLSDRGGHYGYTF
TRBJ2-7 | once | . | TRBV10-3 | TGTGCCATCAGTCCTTCGACAGGTCTGGTTACCTACGAGCAGTACTTC | CAISPSTGLVTYEQYF
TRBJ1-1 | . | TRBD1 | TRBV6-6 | TGTGCCAGCAGTCATACAGGGGGCCGGGCTGAAGCTTTCTTT | CASSHTGGRAEAFF
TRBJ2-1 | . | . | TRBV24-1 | TGTGCCGCTGGTAGGGGCCCCAATGAGCAGTTCTTC | CAAGRGPNEQFF
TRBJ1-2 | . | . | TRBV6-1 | TGTGCCAGCAGTGAAAGGGGGACCTATGGCTACACCTTC | CASSERGTYGYTF
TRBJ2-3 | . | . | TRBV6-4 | TGTGCCAGCAGTGACTCGTTTGGGGGTGGCACAGATACGCAGTATTTT | CASSDSFGGGTDTQYF
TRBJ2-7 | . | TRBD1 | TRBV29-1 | TGCAGCGTTGCGAGGACAGGGAGGAACTACGAGCAGTACTTC | CSVARTGRNYEQYF
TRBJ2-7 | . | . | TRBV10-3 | TGTGCCATCAGTGAACCCCCAGGGTTACCTTACGAGCAGTACTTC | CAISEPPGLPYEQYF
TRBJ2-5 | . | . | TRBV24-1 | TGTGCCACCAGTGATTTGCACTCCCGAGCGGCGGGGGAGACCCAGTACTTC | CATSDLHSRAAGETQYF
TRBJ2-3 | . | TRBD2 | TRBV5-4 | TGTGCCAGCGGGCTAGCGGGGGGTGCTAGCACAGATACGCAGTATTTT | CASGLAGGASTDTQYF
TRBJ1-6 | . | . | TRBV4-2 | TGTGCCAGCAGCCTTGGGGCCGAGGGGGATTCACCCCTCCACTTT | CASSLGAEGDSPLHF
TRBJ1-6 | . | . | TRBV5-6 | TGTGCCAGCAGCTTGGCGGTAAATTTTGCCGAAGGATATAATTCACCCCTCCACTTT | CASSLAVNFAEGYNSPLHF
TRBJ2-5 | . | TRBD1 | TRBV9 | TGTGCCAGCAGCGTGGGACAGGGGGCGGGAGAGACCCAGTACTTC | CASSVGQGAGETQYF
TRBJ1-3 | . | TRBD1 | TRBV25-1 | TGTGCCACCAACTCGGACAGGGGAAACACCATATATTTT | CATNSDRGNTIYF
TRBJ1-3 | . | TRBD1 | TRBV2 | TGTGCCAGCAGCCTCGACAGGGCTGGAAACACCATATATTTT | CASSLDRAGNTIYF
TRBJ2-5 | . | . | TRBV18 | TGTGCCAGCTCACTCGGGGCCATTTTTATCAGCCAAGAGACCCAGTACTTC | CASSLGAIFISQETQYF
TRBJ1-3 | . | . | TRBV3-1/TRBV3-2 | TGTGCCAGCAGCCAAGAAATGGTTTCTGGAAACACCATATATTTT | CASSQEMVSGNTIYF
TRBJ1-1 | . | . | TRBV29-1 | TGCAGCGTTGAAGGAGGGATGAACACTGAAGCTTTCTTT | CSVEGGMNTEAFF
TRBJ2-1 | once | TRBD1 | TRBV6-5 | TGTGCCACGTCCGGGTCAGGGGGCTTGGAGCAGTTCTTC | CATSGSGGLEQFF
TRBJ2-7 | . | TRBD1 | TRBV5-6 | TGTGCCAGCAGCTCCTGGGTGGGGACAGGCTCCTACGAGCAGTACTTC | CASSSWVGTGSYEQYF
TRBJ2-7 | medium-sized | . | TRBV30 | TGTGCCTGGAGTACATACTCCTACGAGCAGTACTTC | CAWSTYSYEQYF
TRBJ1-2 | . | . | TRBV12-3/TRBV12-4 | TGTGCCAGCAGTGCGCGGGCTAGCGACTACACCTTC | CASSARASDYTF
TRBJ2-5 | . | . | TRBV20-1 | TGCAGTGTGCGACTCCAGGAGACCCAGTACTTC | CSVRLQETQYF
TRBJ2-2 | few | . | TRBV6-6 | TGTGCCAGCAGTCGAAGGGGGAACACCGGGGAGCTGTTTTTT | CASSRRGNTGELFF
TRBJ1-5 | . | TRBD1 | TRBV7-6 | TGTGCCAGCAGCCCCCAGGGGGGCAATCAGCCCCAGCATTTT | CASSPQGGNQPQHF
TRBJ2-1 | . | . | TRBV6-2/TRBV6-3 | TGTGCCAGCAGTTACGGGACCCCTTCCTACAATGAGCAGTTCTTC | CASSYGTPSYNEQFF
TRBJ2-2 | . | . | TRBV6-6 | TGTGCCAGCATGCGGAGCACCGGGGAGCTGTTTTTT | CASMRSTGELFF
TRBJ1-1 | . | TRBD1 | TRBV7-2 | TGTGCCAGCAGACACGACAGGGGGCGAACTGAAGCTTTCTTT | CASRHDRGRTEAFF
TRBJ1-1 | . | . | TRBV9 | TGTGCCAGCAGCATCCGGGAGAACACTGAAGCTTTCTTT | CASSIRENTEAFF
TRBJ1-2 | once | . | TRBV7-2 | TGTGCCTCGGGGGACCTTGACTATGGCTACACCTTC | CASGDLDYGYTF
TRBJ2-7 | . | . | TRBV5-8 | TGTGCCAGCAGCTTGGGCCCGGACGCCGCCTACGAGCAGTACTTC | CASSLGPDAAYEQYF
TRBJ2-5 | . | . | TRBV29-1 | TGCAGCGTTGAAGGTCCCTGGGAAAACGGGGAGACCCAGTACTTC | CSVEGPWENGETQYF
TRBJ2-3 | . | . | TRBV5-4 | TGTGCCAGCAACTGGGGGACAGATACGCAGTATTTT | CASNWGTDTQYF